The clone carrying this T cell receptor (beta chain) has a handful of counts. The data are from a study of shared clonotypes between healthy human individuals. Clones were read by immunoSEQ multiplex PCR, and TCRdb kept only the in-frame ones, dropping some. The table records a few million clones, roughly nine tenths of them present only once. The CDR3 is 14 residues long. This chain uses TRBV21-1 with TRBJ1-4. TRBV21-1 is a recognized pseudogene. Sequencing was performed on naive CD4+ T cells sorted from blood. Subset described: CD45RA+ positively selected. The clonotype was recovered from a man aged 18 to 30 in good health. CDR3 bases: TGTGCCAGCAGCAACGGGGGGTCCAATGAAAAACTGTTTTTT. Encoded protein: CASSNGGSNEKLFF.